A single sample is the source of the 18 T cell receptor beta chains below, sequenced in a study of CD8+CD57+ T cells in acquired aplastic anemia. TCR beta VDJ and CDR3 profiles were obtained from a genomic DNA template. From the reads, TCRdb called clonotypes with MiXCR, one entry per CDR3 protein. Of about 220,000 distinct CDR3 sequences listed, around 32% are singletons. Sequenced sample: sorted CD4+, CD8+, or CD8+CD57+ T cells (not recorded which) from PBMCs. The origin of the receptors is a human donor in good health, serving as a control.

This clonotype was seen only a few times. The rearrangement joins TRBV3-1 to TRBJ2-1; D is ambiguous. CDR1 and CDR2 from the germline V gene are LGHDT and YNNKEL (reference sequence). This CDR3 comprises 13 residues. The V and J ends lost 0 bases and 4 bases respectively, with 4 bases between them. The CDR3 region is CASSQDPYNEQFF. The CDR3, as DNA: TGTGCCAGCAGCCAAGACCCTTACAATGAGCAGTTCTTC.

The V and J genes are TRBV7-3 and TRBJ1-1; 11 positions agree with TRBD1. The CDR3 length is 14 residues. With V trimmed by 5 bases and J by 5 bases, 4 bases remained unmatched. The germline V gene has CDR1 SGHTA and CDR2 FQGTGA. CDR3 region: CASSTGQGATEAFF. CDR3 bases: TGTGCCAGCAGCACCGGACAGGGGGCGACTGAAGCTTTCTTT.

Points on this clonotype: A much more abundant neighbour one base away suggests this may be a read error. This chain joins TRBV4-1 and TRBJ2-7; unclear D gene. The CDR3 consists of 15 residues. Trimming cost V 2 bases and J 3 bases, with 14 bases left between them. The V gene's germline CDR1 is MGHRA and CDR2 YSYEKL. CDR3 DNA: TGCGCCAGCAGCCAAAGAGTAGGAGCTGGCTACGAGCAGTACTTC. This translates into CASSQRVGAGYEQYF.

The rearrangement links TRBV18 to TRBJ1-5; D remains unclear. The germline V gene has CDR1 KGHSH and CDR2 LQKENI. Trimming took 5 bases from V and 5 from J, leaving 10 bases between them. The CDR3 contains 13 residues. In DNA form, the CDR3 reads TGTGCCAGCTCAGAACAAGTACATCAGCCCCAGCATTTT. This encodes CASSEQVHQPQHF.

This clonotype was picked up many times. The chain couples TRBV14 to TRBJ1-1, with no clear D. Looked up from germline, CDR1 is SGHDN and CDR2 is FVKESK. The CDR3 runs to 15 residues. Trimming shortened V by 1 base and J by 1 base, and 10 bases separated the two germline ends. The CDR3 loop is CASSQVRLRNTEAFF. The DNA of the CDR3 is TGTGCCAGCAGCCAAGTTAGACTTCGGAACACTGAAGCTTTCTTT. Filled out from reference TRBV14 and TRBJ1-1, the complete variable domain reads EAGVTQFPSHSVIEKGQTVTLRCDPISGHDNLYWYRRVMGKEIKFLLHFVKESKQDESGMPNNRFLAERTGGTYSTLKVQPAELEDSGVYFCASSQVRLRNTEAFFGQGTRLTVV.

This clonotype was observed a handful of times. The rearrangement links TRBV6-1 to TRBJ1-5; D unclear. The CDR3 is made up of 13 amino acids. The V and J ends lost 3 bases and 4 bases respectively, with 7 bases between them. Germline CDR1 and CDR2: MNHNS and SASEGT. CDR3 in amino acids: CASSDLENQPQHF. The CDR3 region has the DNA TGTGCCAGCAGTGACCTCGAGAATCAGCCCCAGCATTTT.

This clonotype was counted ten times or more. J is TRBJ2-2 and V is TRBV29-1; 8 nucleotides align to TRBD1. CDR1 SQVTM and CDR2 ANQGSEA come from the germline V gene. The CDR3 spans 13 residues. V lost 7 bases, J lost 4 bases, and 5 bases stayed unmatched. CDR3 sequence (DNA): TGCAGCGCGGACAGGGTGGGCACCGGGGAGCTGTTTTTT. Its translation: CSADRVGTGELFF.

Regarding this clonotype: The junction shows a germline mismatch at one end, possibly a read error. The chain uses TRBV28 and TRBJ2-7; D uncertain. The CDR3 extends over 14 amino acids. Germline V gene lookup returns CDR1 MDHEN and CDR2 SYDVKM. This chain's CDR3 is CASITPGRPYEQCF. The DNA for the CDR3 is TGTGCTAGCATAACGCCAGGACGGCCCTACGAGCAGTGCTTC.

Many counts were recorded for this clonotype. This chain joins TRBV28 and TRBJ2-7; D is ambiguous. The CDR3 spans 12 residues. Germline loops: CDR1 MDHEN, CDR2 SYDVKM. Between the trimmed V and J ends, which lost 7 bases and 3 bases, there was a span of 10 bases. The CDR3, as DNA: TGTGCCAGCACGCAGGCAAACTACGAGCAGTACTTC. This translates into CASTQANYEQYF.

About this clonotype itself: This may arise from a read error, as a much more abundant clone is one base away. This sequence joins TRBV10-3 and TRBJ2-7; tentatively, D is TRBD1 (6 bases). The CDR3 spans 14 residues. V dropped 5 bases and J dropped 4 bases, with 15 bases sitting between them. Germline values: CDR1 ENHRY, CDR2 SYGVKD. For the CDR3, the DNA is TGTGCCATCAGTTACTTTCAACAGGGATACGAGCAGTACTTC. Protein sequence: CAISYFQQGYEQYF.

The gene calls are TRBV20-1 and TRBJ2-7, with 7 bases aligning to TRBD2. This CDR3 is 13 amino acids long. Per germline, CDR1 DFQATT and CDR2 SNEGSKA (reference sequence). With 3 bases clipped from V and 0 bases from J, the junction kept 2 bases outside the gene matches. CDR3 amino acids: CSASPSGSYEQYF. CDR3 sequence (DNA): TGCAGTGCTAGCCCTAGCGGCTCCTACGAGCAGTACTTC.

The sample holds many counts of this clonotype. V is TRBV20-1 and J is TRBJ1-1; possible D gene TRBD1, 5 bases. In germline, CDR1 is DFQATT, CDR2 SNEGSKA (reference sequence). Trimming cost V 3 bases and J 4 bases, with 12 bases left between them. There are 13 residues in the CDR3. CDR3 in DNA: TGCAGTGCTAGCAGGGAAGTGGGCACTGAAGCTTTCTTT. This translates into CSASREVGTEAFF.

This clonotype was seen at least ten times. CDR3 protein: CSASPHSSEQFF. CDR3 nucleotide sequence: TGCAGTGCCTCCCCCCACTCCAGTGAGCAGTTCTTC. The rearrangement joins TRBV20-1 to TRBJ2-1; D not certain. Germline V CDR1 and CDR2: DFQATT, SNEGSKA (reference sequence). V lost 6 bases and J lost 9, with 15 bases in between. There are 12 residues in the CDR3.

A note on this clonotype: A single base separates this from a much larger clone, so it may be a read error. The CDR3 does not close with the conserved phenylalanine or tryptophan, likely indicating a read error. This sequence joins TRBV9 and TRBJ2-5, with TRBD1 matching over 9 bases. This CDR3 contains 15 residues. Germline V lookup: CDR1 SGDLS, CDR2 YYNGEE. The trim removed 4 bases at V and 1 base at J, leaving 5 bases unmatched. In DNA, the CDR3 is TGTGCCAGCAGCACCAGACAGGGGGGCCAAGAGACCCAGTACGTC. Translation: CASSTRQGGQETQYV.

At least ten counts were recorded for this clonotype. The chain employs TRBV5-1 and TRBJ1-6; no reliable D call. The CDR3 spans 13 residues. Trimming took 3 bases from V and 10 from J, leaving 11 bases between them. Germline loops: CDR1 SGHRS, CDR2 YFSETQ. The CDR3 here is CASSSKNRSPLHF. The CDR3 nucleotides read TGCGCCAGCAGCTCAAAGAATCGGTCACCCCTCCACTTT.

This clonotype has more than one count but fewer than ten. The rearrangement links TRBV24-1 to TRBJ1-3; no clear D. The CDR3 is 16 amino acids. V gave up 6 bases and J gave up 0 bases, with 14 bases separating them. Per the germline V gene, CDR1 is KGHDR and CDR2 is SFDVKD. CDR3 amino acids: CATSPRELSSGNTIYF. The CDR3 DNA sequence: TGTGCCACCAGTCCCCGGGAATTAAGCTCTGGAAACACCATATATTTT.

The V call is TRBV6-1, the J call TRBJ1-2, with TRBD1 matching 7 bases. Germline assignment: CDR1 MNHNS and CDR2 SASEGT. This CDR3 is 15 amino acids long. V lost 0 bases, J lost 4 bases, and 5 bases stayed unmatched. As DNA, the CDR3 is TGTGCCAGCAGTGAAGCTGGGCAGGGGGTCTATGGCTACACCTTC. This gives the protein CASSEAGQGVYGYTF.

CDR3 amino acids: CASSPAAPRSPLHF. The CDR3 bases are TGTGCCAGCAGCCCGGCCGCACCGCGGTCACCCCTCCACTTT. The gene calls are TRBV5-5 and TRBJ1-6; D remains ambiguous. The CDR3 sequence is 14 residues long. The germline V and J ends were trimmed by 4 bases and 10 bases, with 15 bases remaining between them. CDR1 is SGHKS and CDR2 is YYEKEE in the germline V gene (reference sequence).